This passage covers 23 T cell receptor beta chains from one sample sequenced in a study of T cell responses to AZD1222 COVID-19 vaccine. Method: immunoSEQ multiplex PCR; TCRdb's copy keeps in-frame clones and lacks some. In the table there are 110,000 to 150,000 clones, around nine tenths of which are singletons. This sample comprised peripheral blood, obtained on day 0 of AZD1222 vaccination. The receptor source for this set is an adult in good health.

This chain joins TRBV28 and TRBJ1-1; D perhaps matches TRBD1 (6 bases). Germline V lookup: CDR1 MDHEN, CDR2 SYDVKM. This CDR3 has 15 residues. V dropped 2 bases and J dropped 9 bases, with 19 bases sitting between them. CDR3 sequence: CASSLPPQGRTQAFF. In DNA form, the CDR3 reads TGTGCCAGCAGTTTACCCCCGCAGGGGCGAACCCAAGCTTTCTTT.

This clone was counted once. The chain joins TRBV7-9 to TRBJ1-1; D is unresolved. Looked up from germline, CDR1 is SEHNR and CDR2 is FQNEAQ (reference sequence). V shed 8 bases and J shed 0 bases, with 7 bases lying between them. The CDR3 runs to 12 residues. The CDR3 is CASARMNTEAFF. CDR3 in DNA: TGTGCCAGCGCCCGTATGAACACTGAAGCTTTCTTT.

This clone has more than one count but fewer than ten. The chain employs TRBV10-3 and TRBJ2-1; D gene unclear. CDR1 is ENHRY and CDR2 is SYGVKD in the germline V gene. Trimming took off 0 bases at V and 6 bases at J, with 9 bases between the two ends. The CDR3 has 14 amino acids. In DNA form, the CDR3 reads TGTGCCATCAGTGAGTCCGATTCGGTCAATGAGCAGTTCTTC. Encoded protein: CAISESDSVNEQFF.

This chain links TRBV4-1 with TRBJ1-4; TRBD1 matches 7 bases. This CDR3 is 14 amino acids long. V dropped 5 bases and J dropped 4; count of bases not matched to a gene: 4. Germline V gene data show CDR1 as MGHRA and CDR2 as YSYEKL. The CDR3 region has the DNA TGCGCCAGCAGCTACAGGGGCAATAATGAAAAACTGTTTTTT. Translation: CASSYRGNNEKLFF.

The V and J genes are TRBV5-1 and TRBJ2-3; D perhaps matches TRBD1 (5 bases). The CDR3 loop spans 16 amino acids. V was trimmed by 1 base and J by 0 bases, leaving 12 bases between them. CDR1 SGHRS and CDR2 YFSETQ come from the germline V gene. CDR3 in DNA: TGCGCCAGCAGCTTGTGGGGCGGTCCGAGCACAGATACGCAGTATTTT. This encodes CASSLWGGPSTDTQYF.

CDR3 nucleotides: TGTGCCAGCTCACCGCGGCCCGGACGTTCCTACGAGCAGTACTTC. Residues: CASSPRPGRSYEQYF. V gene TRBV18 combines with J gene TRBJ2-7; D is unclear. Germline values: CDR1 KGHSH, CDR2 LQKENI. The CDR3 loop spans 15 amino acids. Trimming left V 3 bases short and J 1 base short, with 13 bases between.

The chain recombines TRBV5-1 with TRBJ2-2, with D unclear. With 2 bases removed from V and 5 bases from J, the gap between germline ends came to 10 bases. This CDR3 contains 14 residues. Per the germline V gene, CDR1 is SGHRS and CDR2 is YFSETQ. CDR3 nucleotide sequence: TGCGCCAGCAGCTTCGCTGAACGTACCGGGGAGCTGTTTTTT. The encoded protein is CASSFAERTGELFF.

The chain links TRBV7-9 to TRBJ1-2; D perhaps matches TRBD1 (6 bases). V was cut by 4 bases and J by 6 bases, with 12 bases left in between. This CDR3 is 13 amino acids long. CDR1 and CDR2 (germline): SEHNR, FQNEAQ (reference sequence). The CDR3 is CASSSRTVDGYTF. In DNA form, the CDR3 reads TGTGCCAGCAGCTCCCGGACAGTAGATGGCTACACCTTC.

The rearrangement links TRBV7-9 to TRBJ2-3; D might be TRBD2 (7 bases). Trimming pared 3 bases from V and 1 base from J, leaving 14 bases between. CDR1 and CDR2 (germline): SEHNR, FQNEAQ (reference sequence). The CDR3 runs 16 residues. CDR3 residues: CASSFRGREGTDTQYF. The CDR3 DNA is TGTGCCAGCAGCTTCAGGGGTCGGGAGGGCACAGATACGCAGTATTTT.

The chain combines TRBV4-2 with TRBJ1-3; the D gene is possibly TRBD1 (6 bases). This CDR3 has 15 residues. V was trimmed by 1 base and J by 4 bases, leaving 11 bases between them. Germline CDR1 LGHNA, CDR2 YNFKEQ. Written as DNA, the CDR3 is TGTGCCAGCAGCCAAGCTCCAGGGGAAGGAAACACCATATATTTT. This translates into CASSQAPGEGNTIYF.

The chain joins TRBV11-2 to TRBJ1-2; D is unresolved. Germline assignment: CDR1 SGHAT and CDR2 FQNNGV. The ends were cut back, 1 base at V and 3 bases at J, with 6 bases in the middle. This CDR3 contains 13 residues. The CDR3 sequence: CASSLVPDYGYTF. The CDR3 DNA is TGTGCCAGCAGCTTAGTTCCGGACTATGGCTACACCTTC. Combining the CDR3 with reference TRBV11-2 and TRBJ1-2 gives the whole variable domain EAGVAQSPRYKIIEKRQSVAFWCNPISGHATLYWYQQILGQGPKLLIQFQNNGVVDDSQLPKDRFSAERLKGVDSTLKIQPAKLEDSAVYLCASSLVPDYGYTFGSGTRLTVV.

J is TRBJ1-5 and V is TRBV6-5, with no clear D. Per germline, CDR1 MNHEY and CDR2 SVGAGI. This CDR3 has 15 residues. Between the trimmed V and J ends, which lost 5 bases and 2 bases, there was a span of 13 bases. As DNA, the CDR3 is TGTGCCAGCAGTACTAGGAGGGAGGGCAATCAGCCCCAGCATTTT. Its translation is CASSTRREGNQPQHF.

The V gene is TRBV11-2, the J gene TRBJ2-2; TRBD1 aligns across 11 bases. CDR3 length: 18 amino acids. Germline V CDR1 and CDR2: SGHAT, FQNNGV. V dropped 5 bases and J dropped 2; count of bases not matched to a gene: 10. The CDR3 sequence: CASSPHFGTGGNTGELFF. CDR3 coding DNA: TGTGCCAGCAGCCCACATTTCGGGACAGGGGGTAACACCGGGGAGCTGTTTTTT.

This clone was recorded a few times. The CDR3 region is CASSLNLKREIDTQYF. DNA of the CDR3: TGTGCCAGCAGCTTAAATTTAAAGAGGGAGATAGATACGCAGTATTTT. The chain couples TRBV7-9 to TRBJ2-3, with D tentatively TRBD2 (5 bases). Trimming shortened V by 2 bases and J by 5 bases, and 17 bases separated the two germline ends. The CDR3 runs 16 residues. Per germline, CDR1 SEHNR and CDR2 FQNEAQ (reference sequence).

The chain employs TRBV6-5 and TRBJ2-5; TRBD2 matches at 8 bases. The CDR3 sequence is 15 residues long. Trimming removed 6 bases from V and 3 bases from J; junction bases left unmatched: 9. The germline V gene has CDR1 MNHEY and CDR2 SVGAGI. Here the CDR3 DNA reads TGTGCCAGCAGATCCAAATTAGCGGGGAAAGAGACCCAGTACTTC. It codes for CASRSKLAGKETQYF.

This clone was observed once. The chain has TRBV7-2 and TRBJ1-6; 7 nucleotides align to TRBD1. This CDR3 is built from 15 residues. Germline loops: CDR1 SGHTA, CDR2 FQGNSA. V lost 2 bases and J lost 5; bases outside the gene matches: 3. The chain's CDR3 is CASSLWGQNNSPLHF. CDR3 nucleotides: TGTGCCAGCAGCTTATGGGGACAGAATAATTCACCCCTCCACTTT.

This clone turned up a few times. This chain connects TRBV5-8 to TRBJ1-5, with D possibly matching TRBD1 (5 bases). The V and J ends lost 6 bases and 4 bases respectively, with 11 bases between them. The CDR3 totals 13 residues. CDR1 SGHTS and CDR2 YDEGEE come from the germline V gene. This chain's CDR3 is CASNAGRNQPQHF. The CDR3 region has the DNA TGTGCCAGCAATGCGGGACGAAATCAGCCCCAGCATTTT.

In this sample, this clone turned up a few times. V and J are TRBV5-1 and TRBJ1-2, with D possibly being TRBD1 (6 bases). V shed 2 bases and J shed 3 bases, with 8 bases lying between them. CDR1 SGHRS and CDR2 YFSETQ come from the germline V gene. This CDR3 has 13 residues. CDR3 sequence reads: CASSFEGDYGYTF. In DNA, the CDR3 is TGCGCCAGCAGCTTTGAGGGGGACTATGGCTACACCTTC.

The chain has TRBV5-1 and TRBJ1-1; D might be TRBD1 (6 bases). The germline gives CDR1 SGHRS, CDR2 YFSETQ. Trimming removed 1 base at V and 3 bases at J, with 10 bases between. This CDR3 has 14 amino acids. In nucleotides, the CDR3 is TGCGCCAGCAGCTTGAATACAGGGCACACTGAAGCTTTCTTT. Encoded protein: CASSLNTGHTEAFF.

The chain is built from TRBV18 and TRBJ2-5; D may be TRBD2 (6 bases). Germline assignment: CDR1 KGHSH and CDR2 LQKENI. Trimming removed 1 base at V and 3 bases at J, with 21 bases between. The CDR3 contains 18 residues. The CDR3 coding sequence is TGTGCCAGCTCACCACAGCCCGTAGCGGATAGGACCAAAGAGACCCAGTACTTC. Translating gives CASSPQPVADRTKETQYF. Complete variable domain (other parts from reference TRBV18 and TRBJ2-5): NAGVMQNPRHLVRRRGQEARLRCSPMKGHSHVYWYRQLPEEGLKFMVYLQKENIIDESGMPKERFSAEFPKEGPSILRIQQVVRGDSAAYFCASSPQPVADRTKETQYFGPGTRLLVL.

The CDR3 DNA reads as TGTGCCAGCAGCTTGTCGTGGGACACCATATATTTT. Amino acids: CASSLSWDTIYF. The V gene is TRBV5-5, the J gene TRBJ1-3; no reliable D call. Germline V lookup: CDR1 SGHKS, CDR2 YYEKEE (reference sequence). The CDR3 is 12 residues long. The V end was cut by 1 base, the J end by 8 bases, with 7 bases between. The variable domain in full, completed from reference TRBV5-5 and TRBJ1-3, reads DAGVTQSPTHLIKTRGQQVTLRCSPISGHKSVSWYQQVLGQGPQFIFQYYEKEERGRGNFPDRFSARQFPNYSSELNVNALLLGDSALYLCASSLSWDTIYFGEGSWLTVV.

J is TRBJ1-3 and V is TRBV3-1 (or the pseudogene TRBV3-2); D remains unclear. This CDR3 contains 13 residues. The germline CDR1 and CDR2 sequences are LGHDT and YNNKEL (reference sequence). Trimming left V 1 base short and J 1 base short, with 2 bases between. The DNA for the CDR3 is TGTGCCAGCAGCCAAGTGTCTGGAAACACCATATATTTT. Its translation: CASSQVSGNTIYF.

V usage is TRBV7-6 and J usage is TRBJ2-1; TRBD2 might be the D (6 bases). Germline V gene lookup returns CDR1 SGHVS and CDR2 FNYEAQ. CDR3 length: 17 amino acids. The V and J ends lost 0 bases and 0 bases respectively, with 12 bases between them. DNA for the CDR3: TGTGCCAGCAGCTTAGCTGGGGGGAATCCCTCCTACAATGAGCAGTTCTTC. Translated: CASSLAGGNPSYNEQFF.